This paragraph covers one TCR beta chain sequence. This CDR3 spans 15 amino acids. The V end was cut by 6 bases, the J end by 4 bases, with 15 bases between. CDR1 is SGHTA, CDR2 FQGNSA, per germline. These data come from a study of beta chain features in type 1 diabetes. Study overall: Examined across all samples were roughly 110,000,000 sorted cells.

Isolated RNA was reverse transcribed in full, so expressed TCRB transcripts were sequenced. Method: immunoSEQ multiplex PCR; TCRdb's copy keeps in-frame clones and lacks some. The data hold approximately 170,000 clones, with 7.5% to 9.5% observed a single time. The chain recombines TRBV7-2 with TRBJ2-2, with D perhaps matching TRBD2 (5 bases). The sequencing sample was made of central memory CD4+ T cells from blood. The origin of this receptor is a young woman in good health. CDR3: CASSRGSLRTGELFF. For the CDR3, the DNA is TGTGCCAGCAGTAGAGGGTCGTTACGCACCGGGGAGCTGTTTTTT.